This T cell receptor (beta chain) appears in the sequencing data of a study of blood T cell repertoires in COVID-19 (dated by TCRdb to 2019 to 2021). In the study overall: The collaborator samples originated in the United States, Italy and Spain and spanned the acute and convalescent phases of COVID-19. The material from the prospective study consisted of cDNA or gDNA derived from T cells, B-cell-depleted T cells, or PBMCs. The dataset comprised deeply sampled blood TCRbeta repertoires from subjects exposed to, actively infected with, or recovered from COVID-19. The repertoires were released in a freely available public database intended as a resource for research on the immune response to SARS-CoV-2. Samples were obtained from the ongoing ImmuneRACE study (first 160 participants) and from 1,200 or so subjects provided by 6 global collaborators. Sample metadata almost always included a de-identified subject ID, COVID-19 status, age in years and sex. Where HLA class I and class II types were available, the types were taken from metadata supplied by the sample provider, not from assay-based typing. Results the study describes overall, beyond this receptor: The quantity of clinical and demographic metadata differed by source and by participant and was supplied without curation.

Regarding this clone: Its antigen remains unidentified. The DNA is omitted, as the CDR3 cannot be located on it reliably, and the CDR3 follows TCRdb's listing.

Its CDR3 holds 11 amino acids, cysteine through phenylalanine. Looking up the germline V gene yields CDR1 SQVTM and CDR2 ANQGSEA. The immunoSEQ Assay, a bias-controlled multiplex PCR, was used to amplify TCRbeta CDR3 regions from genomic DNA. Under the source paper's analysis protocol: Within the assay, amplification of reference gene primers was used to estimate how many nucleated cells each sample contained. To quantify the absolute abundance of each unique TCRbeta CDR3 rearrangement, sequence reads were collapsed and filtered. For each sample, productive Simpson clonality was calculated as the square root of Simpson's diversity index over productive rearrangements. The clones in this table, taken by TCRdb from immuneACCESS, are in-frame only. Not every clone is retained; where verified, under half of the shortfall comes from an unresolved V gene, and the cause of the rest is unknown. For V, J and clone size, that table is used; D and trimming come from the DNA. The sample profile shows some 70,000 clones; approximately 90% of them were found once. The ten largest clones take up 2.5% to 3.5% of the sample.

Each collaborating institution followed its own protocols to collect whole blood in K2EDTA tubes. Collaborator samples were shipped for TCRbeta analysis as frozen whole blood, isolated PBMCs, or DNA extracted from either sample type. Sequencing was performed on peripheral blood. In this chain, TRBV29-1 is recombined with TRBJ2-4; TRBD1 is taken as the D call from the table, unchecked against the DNA. The sequence was obtained from a man between 65 and 79 years old with active or convalescent COVID-19. The CDR3 region: CSVGQGAVRYF.